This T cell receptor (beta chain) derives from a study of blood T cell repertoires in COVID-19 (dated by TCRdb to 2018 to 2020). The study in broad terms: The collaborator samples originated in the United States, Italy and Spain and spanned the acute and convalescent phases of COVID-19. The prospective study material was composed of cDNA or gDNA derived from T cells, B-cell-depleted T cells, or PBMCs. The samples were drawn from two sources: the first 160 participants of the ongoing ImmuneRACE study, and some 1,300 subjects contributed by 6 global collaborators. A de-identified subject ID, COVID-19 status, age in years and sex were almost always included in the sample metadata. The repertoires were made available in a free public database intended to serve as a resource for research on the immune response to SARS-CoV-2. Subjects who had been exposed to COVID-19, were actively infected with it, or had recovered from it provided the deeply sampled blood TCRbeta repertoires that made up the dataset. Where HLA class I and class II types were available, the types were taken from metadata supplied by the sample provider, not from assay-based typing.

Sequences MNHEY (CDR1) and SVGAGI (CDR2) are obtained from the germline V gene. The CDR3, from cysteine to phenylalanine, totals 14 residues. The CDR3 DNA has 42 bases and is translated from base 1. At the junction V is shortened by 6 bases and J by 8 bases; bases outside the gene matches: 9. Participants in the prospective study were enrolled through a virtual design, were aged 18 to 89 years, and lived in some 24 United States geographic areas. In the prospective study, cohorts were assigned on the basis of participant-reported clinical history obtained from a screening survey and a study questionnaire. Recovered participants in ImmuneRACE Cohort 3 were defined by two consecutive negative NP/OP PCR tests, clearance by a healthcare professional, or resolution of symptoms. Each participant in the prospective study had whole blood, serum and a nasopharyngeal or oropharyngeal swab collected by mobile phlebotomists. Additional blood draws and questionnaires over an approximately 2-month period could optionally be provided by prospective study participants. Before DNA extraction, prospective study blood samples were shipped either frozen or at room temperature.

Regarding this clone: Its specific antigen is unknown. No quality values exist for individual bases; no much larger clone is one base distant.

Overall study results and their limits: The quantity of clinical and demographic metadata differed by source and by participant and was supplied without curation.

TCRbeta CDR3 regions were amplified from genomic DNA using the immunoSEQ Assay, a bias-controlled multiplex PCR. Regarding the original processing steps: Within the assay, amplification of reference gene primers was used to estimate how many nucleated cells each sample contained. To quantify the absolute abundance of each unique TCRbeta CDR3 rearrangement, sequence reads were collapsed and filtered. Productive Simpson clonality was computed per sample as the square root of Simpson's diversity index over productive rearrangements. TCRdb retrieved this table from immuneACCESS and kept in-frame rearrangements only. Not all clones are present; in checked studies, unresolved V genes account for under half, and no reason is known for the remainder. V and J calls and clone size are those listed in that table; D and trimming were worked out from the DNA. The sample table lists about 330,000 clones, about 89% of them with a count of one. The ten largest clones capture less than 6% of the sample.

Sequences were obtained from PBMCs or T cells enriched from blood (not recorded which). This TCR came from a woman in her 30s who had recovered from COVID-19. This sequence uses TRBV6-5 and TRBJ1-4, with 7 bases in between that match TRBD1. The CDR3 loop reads CASSPDRVGEKLFF. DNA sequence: TGTGCCAGCAGCCCCGACAGGGTAGGAGAAAAACTGTTTTTT.